Only a few counts were recorded for the clone carrying this TCR beta chain. Antigen unknown. Semi-nested PCR with Nested Universal Primer A followed constant-region reverse priming of full-length variable regions. Via MiXCR, TCRdb re-called the 5' RACE reads, giving one row per CDR3 protein. The table records approximately 53,000 distinct CDR3 sequences, 28% of them present only once. Notes on the study in general: Whole repertoires were not studied in the larger cohort, only one V-J beta rearrangement.

With 0 bases removed from V and 3 bases from J, the gap between germline ends came to 15 bases. Per the germline V gene, CDR1 is SGHNT and CDR2 is YENEEA. This CDR3 is built from 17 residues. This chain links TRBV11-3 with TRBJ2-1, with D maybe TRBD1 (5 bases). Source material: tumor-infiltrating memory CD4+ T cells sorted from the breast tumor. Described subset: memory CD4+ T cells, CD4+CD45RO+CD25-. The TCR sequence derives from a female donor with breast cancer. The CDR3: CASSLDQGAFFYNEQFF. Written as DNA, the CDR3 is TGTGCCAGCAGCTTAGATCAGGGTGCATTCTTCTACAATGAGCAGTTCTTC.